The subject of this entry is one TCR beta chain. What it binds is unknown. The sample comes from a study of vaccination and CD4 T cells after COVID-19. Study information: Timing of post-vaccine sample collection was a median approximately 70 days after dose two, with a range of 14 to 241.

The Oncomine TCR Beta short-read assay was applied to DNA of cultured CD4+ T cells. TCRdb passed the PCR reads through MiXCR, listing each CDR3 protein once. The sample records approximately 12,000 distinct CDR3 sequences, 45% to 50% being singletons. The CDR3 contains 16 residues. J gave up 2 bases and V 1 base, and 7 bases lay outside the gene matches. Germline CDR1 SGHAT, CDR2 FQNNGV. This sample's treatment: approximately nine-day PBMC culture with coronavirus spike peptide pools or control peptides (ViraFEST assay). This chain connects TRBV11-2 to TRBJ1-2; 7 positions match TRBD1. The sample consisted of CD4+ T cells from blood, cultured in vitro. This clonotype was sampled from a human donor who had recovered from COVID-19. CDR3 DNA sequence: TGTGCCAGCAGCTTAGGACCCTCGACAGGGAACTATGGCTACACCTTC. Protein sequence: CASSLGPSTGNYGYTF.